The T cell receptor beta chain described here comes from a study of tumor-infiltrating lymphocytes in localized non-small cell lung cancer. Study-level background: Some samples were collected after neoadjuvant chemotherapy; smokers, never-smokers and several histologies were included.

Overall study results and limits: Only some patients had TCR sequencing, depending on available tissue. Tumor T-cell fraction was not associated with recurrence-free survival.

Trimming shortened V by 2 bases and J by 7 bases, and 5 bases separated the two germline ends. The length of the CDR3 is 12 residues. The V gene's germline CDR1 is LNHDA and CDR2 SQIVND (reference sequence). This clone was counted only a few times. Its antigen remains unknown. This table comes from immunoSEQ multiplex PCR, and its TCRdb copy is limited to in-frame clones, with some not included. The sample includes around 17,000 clones, about 45% of them seen just once. The sequence derives from a human donor with non-small cell lung cancer. J is TRBJ1-4 and V is TRBV19; no clear D. The sample taken for sequencing was lung tumor tissue. CDR3 in amino acids: CASSILSEKLFF. DNA of the CDR3: TGTGCCAGTAGTATATTAAGTGAAAAACTGTTTTTT. The entire variable domain, with the rest obtained from reference TRBV19 and TRBJ1-4, is as follows: DGGITQSPKYLFRKEGQNVTLSCEQNLNHDAMYWYRQDPGQGLRLIYYSQIVNDFQKGDIAEGYSVSREKKESFPLTVTSAQKNPTAFYLCASSILSEKLFFGSGTQLSVL.